This TCR beta chain emerged from a study of sequential checkpoint blockade in melanoma. Across the study: Patients were randomized 1:1 to nivolumab-then-ipilimumab or ipilimumab-then-nivolumab first-line. After both sequences, patients received maintenance nivolumab.

This clone came up a few times. Treatment meaning: randomized to nivolumab then ipilimumab (arm A) or the reverse (arm B). No patient had prior DNA-damaging chemotherapy. The data were produced by immunoSEQ multiplex PCR, yet TCRdb's version contains in-frame clones alone and is incomplete. The sample carries 20,000 to 25,000 clones, approximately 68% recorded once. The sequence was obtained from a human donor with melanoma. Sequenced here: CD8+ T cells sorted from blood (inferred from file names), sampled from a patient given nivolumab and ipilimumab in sequence.

As DNA, the CDR3 is TGTGCCAGCAGTTGGGAGGGAGTGGGCACTGAAGCTTTCTTT. Translating it yields CASSWEGVGTEAFF. V is TRBV27 and J is TRBJ1-1; no definite D call. CDR3 length: 14 amino acids. Between the trimmed V and J ends, which lost 4 bases and 4 bases, there was a span of 13 bases. The V gene's germline CDR1 is MNHEY and CDR2 SMNVEV (reference sequence).